This T cell receptor beta chain emerged from a study of blood T cell repertoires in COVID-19. About the study: The United States, Italy and Spain supplied acute and convalescent COVID-19 samples. From T cells, B-cell-depleted T cells, or PBMCs came the material, which was cDNA or gDNA.

The authors' processing: Nucleated cell number was recorded as an estimate derived from reference gene primer amplification. Sequenced by immunoSEQ multiplex PCR; TCRdb stores in-frame clones only, minus some. V and J calls and clone size come straight from that table; D and trimming were deduced from the DNA. This sample has about 280,000 clones, with approximately 85% found just once. V was trimmed by 4 bases and J by 5 bases, leaving 11 bases between them. Germline loops: CDR1 MDHEN, CDR2 SYDVKM. The CDR3 spans 13 residues. This chain links TRBV28 with TRBJ1-1; D is possibly TRBD1 (6 bases). The material sequenced was peripheral blood. The origin of this receptor is a man between 18 and 35 years old with active or convalescent COVID-19. The CDR3 loop is CASSSGHRTEAFF. The DNA for the CDR3 is TGTGCCAGCAGTTCGGGACATCGGACTGAAGCTTTCTTT. The entire variable domain, with the rest obtained from reference TRBV28 and TRBJ1-1, is as follows: DVKVTQSSRYLVKRTGEKVFLECVQDMDHENMFWYRQDPGLGLRLIYFSYDVKMKEKGDIPEGYSVSREKKERFSLILESASTNQTSMYLCASSSGHRTEAFFGQGTRLTVV.